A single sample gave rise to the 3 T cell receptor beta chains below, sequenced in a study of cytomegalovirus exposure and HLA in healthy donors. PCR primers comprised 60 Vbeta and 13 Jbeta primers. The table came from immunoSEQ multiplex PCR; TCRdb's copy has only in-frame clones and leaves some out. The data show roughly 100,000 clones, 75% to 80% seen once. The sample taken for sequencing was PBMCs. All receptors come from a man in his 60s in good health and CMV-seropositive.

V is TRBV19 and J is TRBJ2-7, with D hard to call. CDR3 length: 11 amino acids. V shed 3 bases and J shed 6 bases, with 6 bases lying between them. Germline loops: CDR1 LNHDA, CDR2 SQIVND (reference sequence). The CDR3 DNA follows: TGTGCCAGTAGTATTAACTCCGAGCAGTACTTC. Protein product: CASSINSEQYF.

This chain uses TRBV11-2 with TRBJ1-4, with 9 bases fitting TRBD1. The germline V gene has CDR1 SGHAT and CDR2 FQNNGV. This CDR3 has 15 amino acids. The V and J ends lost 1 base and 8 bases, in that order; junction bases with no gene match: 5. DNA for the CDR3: TGTGCCAGCAGCTTAGGGGACAGGGCACACGAAAAACTGTTTTTT. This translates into CASSLGDRAHEKLFF.

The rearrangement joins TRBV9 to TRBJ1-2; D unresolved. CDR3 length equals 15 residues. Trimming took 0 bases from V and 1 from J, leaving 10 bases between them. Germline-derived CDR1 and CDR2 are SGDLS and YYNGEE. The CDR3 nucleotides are TGTGCCAGCAGCGTAGCGTTAGTCAATAACTATGGCTACACCTTC. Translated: CASSVALVNNYGYTF. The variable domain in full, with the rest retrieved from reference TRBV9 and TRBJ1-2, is DSGVTQTPKHLITATGQRVTLRCSPRSGDLSVYWYQQSLDQGLQFLIQYYNGEERAKGNILERFSAQQFPDLHSELNLSSLELGDSALYFCASSVALVNNYGYTFGSGTRLTVV.